This entry lists 26 T cell receptor beta chains sequenced from one sample in a study of beta chain features in type 1 diabetes. Every bit of the isolated RNA underwent reverse transcription, so sequencing read expressed TCRB transcripts. TCRdb keeps only in-frame clones here, not all; method: immunoSEQ multiplex PCR. This sample yields fewer than 900,000 clones, of which 17% are seen a single time; 0.02% to 0.025% belongs to the top ten. Sequenced sample: naive CD4+ T cells from blood. These receptors originate from a woman aged 18-30 years in good health.

The chain carries TRBV7-2 and TRBJ2-2; no reliable D call. The CDR3 length is 13 residues. Trimming left V 1 base short and J 8 bases short, with 8 bases between. CDR1 and CDR2 from the germline V gene are SGHTA and FQGNSA. CDR3 loop: CASSLGQTGELFF. The DNA of the CDR3 is TGTGCCAGCAGCTTAGGCCAGACGGGGGAGCTGTTTTTT.

This chain links TRBV7-8 with TRBJ2-1, with 8 nucleotides matching TRBD2. This CDR3 has 15 amino acids. The germline V gene encodes CDR1 SGHVS and CDR2 FQNEAQ. V shed 5 bases, J shed 6 bases, and the junction held 9 bases outside the gene matches. The CDR3 DNA sequence: TGTGCCAGCAGCACCGGGACTAGAAGGCGCAATGAGCAGTTCTTC. The encoded protein is CASSTGTRRRNEQFF.

This chain uses TRBV11-2 with TRBJ1-1; a possible D gene is TRBD1 (5 bases). The CDR3 covers 14 residues. Trimming removed 5 bases at V and 1 base at J, with 11 bases between. Germline CDR1 is SGHAT and CDR2 is FQNNGV. The CDR3 DNA is TGTGCCAGCAGCCCGCTGGGGGGGAACACTGAAGCTTTCTTT. Amino acid sequence: CASSPLGGNTEAFF.

CDR3: CASSPVPHGWETQYF. CDR3 DNA: TGTGCCAGCAGCCCCGTACCTCACGGGTGGGAGACCCAGTACTTC. J is TRBJ2-5 and V is TRBV7-6; no clear D. Trimming cost V 5 bases and J 5 bases, with 18 bases left between them. Germline CDR1 is SGHVS and CDR2 is FNYEAQ. This CDR3 is 15 amino acids long.

This clone occurred a few times. This chain connects TRBV14 to TRBJ1-1, with unresolved D. Trimming removed 0 bases at V and 2 bases at J, with 25 bases between. CDR3 length equals 20 residues. CDR1 and CDR2 from the germline V gene are SGHDN and FVKESK. Here the CDR3 reads CASSQDRPGYVAGPNTEAFF. The CDR3 coding sequence is TGTGCCAGCAGCCAAGATCGTCCGGGTTACGTGGCAGGACCAAACACTGAAGCTTTCTTT.

The CDR3 reads CASSRASGSVGEQYF. CDR3 sequence (DNA): TGCGCCAGCAGCCGAGCTAGCGGGAGTGTTGGCGAGCAGTACTTC. This chain uses TRBV5-1 with TRBJ2-7; 10 bases are shared with TRBD2. The CDR3 sequence is 15 residues long. The germline CDR1 and CDR2 sequences are SGHRS and YFSETQ. After removal of 4 bases from V and 6 bases from J, the junction contained 10 bases not matched to a gene.

A few counts support this clone. J is TRBJ1-1 and V is TRBV14; 7 nucleotides match TRBD1. Unmatched junction bases numbered 11, after V lost 7 bases and J lost 0 bases. This CDR3 is built from 16 residues. CDR1 and CDR2 from the germline V gene are SGHDN and FVKESK. CDR3 region: CASTRIHRGMNTEAFF. DNA of the CDR3: TGTGCCAGCACACGCATCCACAGGGGAATGAACACTGAAGCTTTCTTT.

A few counts support this clone. This rearrangement joins TRBV6-5 to TRBJ1-3; TRBD1 agrees at 8 bases. The length of the CDR3 is 16 residues. V lost 0 bases and J lost 4; bases outside the gene matches: 5. Germline V gene data show CDR1 as MNHEY and CDR2 as SVGAGI. The CDR3 DNA follows: TGTGCCAGCAGTTACTCCGCAGACAGGGGCGGAAACACCATATATTTT. Its translation: CASSYSADRGGNTIYF.

Written as DNA, the CDR3 is TGTGCCAGCAGTTTCTCCTCAGCGGGAGTTGGTGACAATGAGCAGTTCTTC. Protein: CASSFSSAGVGDNEQFF. The chain is built from TRBV5-4 and TRBJ2-1; TRBD2 aligns across 8 bases. Germline assignment: CDR1 SGHNT and CDR2 YYREEE (reference sequence). After removal of 5 bases from V and 5 bases from J, the junction contained 15 bases not matched to a gene. This CDR3 has 17 amino acids.

The V and J genes are TRBV29-1 and TRBJ1-2; D is perhaps TRBD1 (6 bases). CDR3 length equals 11 residues. CDR1 is SQVTM and CDR2 is ANQGSEA in the germline V gene. The CDR3 nucleotides are TGCATCCCGCGGGGGGCGCTTGGCTACACCTTC. This gives the protein CIPRGALGYTF.

The J gene is TRBJ2-1, the V gene TRBV27; D remains ambiguous. The V gene lost 4 bases and the J gene lost 5 bases, with 12 bases spanning the gap. The length of the CDR3 is 14 residues. The V gene's germline CDR1 is MNHEY and CDR2 SMNVEV (reference sequence). The CDR3 coding sequence is TGTGCCAGCAGTTCGGTAGTAACCAACAATGAGCAGTTCTTC. Translation: CASSSVVTNNEQFF.

This clone was detected only a few times. The chain couples TRBV10-3 to TRBJ2-5; 7 bases map to TRBD2. CDR1 ENHRY and CDR2 SYGVKD come from the germline V gene. The V segment lost 3 bases and the J segment 3 bases; nucleotides outside the gene matches: 7. The CDR3 has 15 residues. The CDR3 loop reads CAISDRREPKETQYF. The DNA for the CDR3 is TGTGCCATCAGTGACCGGCGGGAGCCGAAAGAGACCCAGTACTTC.

There are a few counts of this clone. The chain links TRBV28 to TRBJ2-3, with D possibly being TRBD2 (5 bases). This CDR3 comprises 14 residues. V shed 4 bases and J shed 8 bases, with 16 bases lying between them. Germline-derived CDR1 and CDR2 are MDHEN and SYDVKM. The CDR3 here is CASSYPVSRGTQYF. The CDR3 nucleotides read TGTGCCAGCAGTTATCCCGTTTCCCGGGGTACGCAGTATTTT.

The CDR3 bases are TGCGCCAGCAGCCAACCCTTGAGGGAGGGCACAGATACGCAGTATTTT. It is translated as CASSQPLREGTDTQYF. The rearrangement joins TRBV4-1 to TRBJ2-3; D possibly corresponds to TRBD2 (6 bases). The ends were cut back, 2 bases at V and 1 base at J, with 13 bases in the middle. CDR1 is MGHRA, CDR2 YSYEKL, per germline. This CDR3 spans 16 amino acids.

The chain carries TRBV19 and TRBJ2-1; a weak D match, TRBD1 (5 bases). Trimming pared 9 bases from V and 0 bases from J, leaving 15 bases between. The CDR3 loop spans 15 amino acids. Germline CDR1 reads LNHDA; CDR2 reads SQIVND (reference sequence). CDR3 in amino acids: CASRRDAISYNEQFF. CDR3 nucleotides: TGTGCCAGCCGCAGGGATGCTATCTCCTACAATGAGCAGTTCTTC.

This clone was counted between two and nine times. V and J are TRBV6-5 and TRBJ2-5, with no clear D. The germline V and J ends were trimmed by 2 bases and 5 bases, with 6 bases remaining between them. CDR1 is MNHEY and CDR2 is SVGAGI in the germline V gene. The CDR3 length is 12 residues. Here the CDR3 DNA reads TGTGCCAGCAGTTACCCTACTGAGACCCAGTACTTC. Its translation is CASSYPTETQYF.

The chain joins TRBV4-1 to TRBJ1-5; TRBD1 matches 8 bases. The junction had 6 bases not matched to a gene; V was cut back by 4 bases and J by 4 bases. CDR1 is MGHRA, CDR2 YSYEKL, per germline. There are 15 residues in the CDR3. For the CDR3, the DNA is TGCGCCAGCAGCCTCGAGACAGGGGTGAATCAGCCCCAGCATTTT. Its protein product is CASSLETGVNQPQHF.

The chain is built from TRBV5-6 and TRBJ2-7; 9 bases fit TRBD1. This CDR3 has 12 amino acids. Germline V gene data show CDR1 as SGHDT and CDR2 as YYEEEE. Trimming at V came to 5 bases and at J to 8 bases, leaving 5 bases not matched to a gene. CDR3 DNA sequence: TGTGCCAGCAGTTCAAACAGGGGGCAGCAGTACTTC. Translated, it gives CASSSNRGQQYF. Variable domain in full (rest from reference TRBV5-6 and TRBJ2-7): DAGVTQSPTHLIKTRGQQVTLRCSPKSGHDTVSWYQQALGQGPQFIFQYYEEEERQRGNFPDRFSGHQFPNYSSELNVNALLLGDSALYLCASSSNRGQQYFGPGTRLTVT.

The chain has TRBV28 and TRBJ1-2, with TRBD1 matching over 10 bases. The trim removed 5 bases at V and 1 base at J, leaving 10 bases unmatched. There are 17 residues in the CDR3. CDR1 is MDHEN and CDR2 is SYDVKM in the germline V gene. The CDR3 here is CASSPIGTGAYNYGYTF. The CDR3 DNA follows: TGTGCCAGCAGTCCTATCGGGACAGGGGCGTATAACTATGGCTACACCTTC.

This clone was detected only a few times. CDR3 bases: TGTGCCAGCAGCGTAAGGGGCTATCTCGGGGGGGAGCTGTTTTTT. Amino acid sequence: CASSVRGYLGGELFF. The rearrangement links TRBV9 to TRBJ2-2, with D tentatively TRBD1 (5 bases). The CDR3 has 15 residues. Germline V CDR1 and CDR2: SGDLS, YYNGEE. V was cut by 1 base and J by 8 bases, with 15 bases left in between.

This clone has only a few counts. The V and J genes are TRBV29-1 and TRBJ2-7; D uncertain. CDR3 length equals 12 residues. Between the trimmed V and J ends, which lost 2 bases and 1 base, there was a span of 6 bases. Germline CDR1 reads SQVTM; CDR2 reads ANQGSEA. The DNA for the CDR3 is TGCAGCGTTGAACTCCTGTCCTACGAGCAGTACTTC. It translates to CSVELLSYEQYF.

This chain links TRBV6-6 with TRBJ2-7; 10 bases line up with TRBD1. The CDR3 is 15 amino acids. The J segment lost 3 bases and the V segment lost 8 bases, leaving 10 bases of the junction unmatched. From germline, CDR1 is MNHNY and CDR2 SVGAGI (reference sequence). CDR3 coding DNA: TGTGCCAGCTCCCCCCCGACAGGGGGCTTCTACGAGCAGTACTTC. Residues: CASSPPTGGFYEQYF.

In DNA form, the CDR3 reads TGTGCCAGCAGGAGGACGGTGAACACTGAAGCTTTCTTT. Encoded protein: CASRRTVNTEAFF. This chain connects TRBV6-4 to TRBJ1-1; no firm D call. V shed 6 bases and J shed 0 bases, with 8 bases lying between them. There are 13 residues in the CDR3. The V gene's germline CDR1 is MRHNA and CDR2 SNTAGT.

The rearrangement links TRBV7-6 to TRBJ2-6; TRBD1 matches at 10 bases. Germline V CDR1 and CDR2: SGHVS, FNYEAQ. CDR3 size: 19 residues. V gave up 2 bases and J gave up 0 bases; unmatched junction bases: 7. CDR3 in amino acids: CASSLPGTGVPSGANVLTF. The DNA of the CDR3 is TGTGCCAGCAGCTTACCAGGGACAGGGGTTCCCTCTGGGGCCAACGTCCTGACTTTC.

This chain links TRBV5-1 with TRBJ2-5; D is perhaps TRBD2 (7 bases). Per the germline V gene, CDR1 is SGHRS and CDR2 is YFSETQ. The CDR3 totals 16 residues. Trimming cost V 4 bases and J 3 bases, with 19 bases left between them. The DNA for the CDR3 is TGCGCCAGCAGCCCATTTGGGCGGGGGACAAAAGAGACCCAGTACTTC. As protein: CASSPFGRGTKETQYF.

The chain links TRBV18 to TRBJ2-5; D is unclear. The V and J ends lost 2 bases and 0 bases respectively, with 7 bases between them. CDR3 length: 14 amino acids. Germline CDR1 reads KGHSH; CDR2 reads LQKENI. The CDR3 loop is CASSPWEYQETQYF. The CDR3 DNA reads TGTGCCAGCTCACCATGGGAATACCAAGAGACCCAGTACTTC.